A single sample gave rise to the 15 T cell receptor beta chains below, sequenced in a study of blood T cell repertoires in COVID-19. The table came from immunoSEQ multiplex PCR; TCRdb's copy has only in-frame clones and leaves some out. Among approximately 380,000 clones listed, 85% were seen once. Sequenced sample: peripheral blood. These receptors all stem from a woman aged 18-29 years with acute or convalescent COVID-19.

The chain is built from TRBV30 and TRBJ1-1; D gene unclear. The CDR3 loop spans 16 amino acids. V was cut by 2 bases and J by 3 bases, with 19 bases left in between. The germline gives CDR1 GTSNPN, CDR2 SVGIG (reference sequence). CDR3 region: CAWSLRLSGRYTEAFF. In DNA form, the CDR3 reads TGTGCCTGGAGTCTCCGACTTAGCGGACGATACACTGAAGCTTTCTTT.

This clone turned up a few times. This chain links TRBV7-8 with TRBJ1-1, with D unresolved. Deletions cut 4 bases from V and 0 bases from J, with 6 bases between. There are 13 residues in the CDR3. Germline-derived CDR1 and CDR2 are SGHVS and FQNEAQ. The CDR3 nucleotides read TGTGCCAGCAGCTCCCACATGAACACTGAAGCTTTCTTT. This encodes CASSSHMNTEAFF.

The rearrangement joins TRBV11-2 to TRBJ1-2; TRBD1 agrees at 8 bases. In germline, CDR1 is SGHAT, CDR2 FQNNGV. V shed 0 bases and J 8 bases; nucleotides not matched to a gene: 8. The CDR3 runs to 15 residues. This CDR3 is CASSLEWQGAEGYTF. In DNA, the CDR3 is TGTGCCAGCAGCTTAGAGTGGCAGGGGGCTGAAGGCTACACCTTC.

This clone is a singleton in its sample. The V gene is TRBV4-1, the J gene TRBJ2-1, with 13 bases lining up with TRBD2. Germline V lookup: CDR1 MGHRA, CDR2 YSYEKL. The V gene end was trimmed by 1 base and the J gene end by 6 bases; junction bases not matched to a gene: 6. This CDR3 contains 17 residues. Written as DNA, the CDR3 is TGCGCCAGCAGCCAAGCTTTACTAGCGGGAGGGACCAATGAGCAGTTCTTC. This sequence encodes CASSQALLAGGTNEQFF.

V and J are TRBV4-1 and TRBJ2-3; 8 positions agree with TRBD1. The junction had 11 bases not matched to a gene; V was cut back by 4 bases and J by 5 bases. This CDR3 spans 16 amino acids. Germline V gene sequence: CDR1 MGHRA, CDR2 YSYEKL. CDR3 region: CASSRTGTGRQDTQYF. In DNA, the CDR3 is TGCGCCAGCAGCCGCACCGGGACAGGTCGCCAAGATACGCAGTATTTT.

V usage is TRBV30 and J usage is TRBJ2-7; 7 bases match TRBD2. The ends lost 2 bases at V and 5 bases at J; junction bases unmatched: 9. CDR1 and CDR2 from the germline V gene are GTSNPN and SVGIG (reference sequence). This CDR3 is built from 14 residues. The chain's CDR3 is CAWSPGGGRHEQYF. As DNA, the CDR3 is TGTGCCTGGAGTCCCGGGGGAGGGAGACACGAGCAGTACTTC.

This clone was seen just once. The chain joins TRBV3-1 (or the pseudogene TRBV3-2) to TRBJ1-2; 10 positions agree with TRBD1. Germline CDR1 is LGHDT and CDR2 is YNNKEL (reference sequence). This CDR3 region has 15 residues. V lost 4 bases and J lost 7; bases outside the gene matches: 9. The CDR3 coding sequence is TGTGCCAGCAGCCGGGAGACAGGGGGCGCGGGTGGCTACACCTTC. Translated: CASSRETGGAGGYTF.

The chain employs TRBV6-5 and TRBJ1-5; weak D call: TRBD1 (6 bases). The V end lost 3 bases, the J end lost 6 bases, and 12 bases lay between the germline ends. CDR3 length equals 14 residues. Germline CDR1 reads MNHEY; CDR2 reads SVGAGI. The CDR3 region is CASSYGLGGQPQHF. CDR3 bases: TGTGCCAGCAGTTATGGGCTAGGGGGTCAGCCCCAGCATTTT.

This clone was picked up one time. The J gene is TRBJ1-5, the V gene TRBV28; D is uncertain. CDR3 size: 13 residues. Germline V gene sequence: CDR1 MDHEN, CDR2 SYDVKM. V lost 8 bases and J 2 bases, leaving 10 bases between the germline ends. As DNA, the CDR3 is TGTGCCAGCGATACGAGTGGCAATCAGCCCCAGCATTTT. It encodes CASDTSGNQPQHF.

The chain employs TRBV5-4 and TRBJ1-1; D is ambiguous. The CDR3 totals 14 residues. Germline CDR1 reads SGHNT; CDR2 reads YYREEE (reference sequence). Trimming took off 4 bases at V and 0 bases at J, with 10 bases between the two ends. The CDR3 nucleotides read TGTGCCAGCAGCCCAACAACCATGAACACTGAAGCTTTCTTT. Protein: CASSPTTMNTEAFF.

The DNA for the CDR3 is TGCGCCAGCAGGGCCACCGGGACTACCGACAATGAGCAGTTCTTC. Translation gives CASRATGTTDNEQFF. The chain carries TRBV5-1 and TRBJ2-1, with 7 nucleotides matching TRBD2. This CDR3 spans 15 amino acids. Per germline, CDR1 SGHRS and CDR2 YFSETQ. The J segment lost 5 bases and the V segment lost 5 bases, leaving 10 bases of the junction unmatched.

The chain combines TRBV30 with TRBJ1-1; D is undetermined. The germline CDR1 and CDR2 sequences are GTSNPN and SVGIG (reference sequence). Between the trimmed V and J ends, which lost 0 bases and 3 bases, there was a span of 11 bases. The CDR3 extends over 14 amino acids. The CDR3 DNA is TGTGCCTGGAGTGTACCTGGGAGCGACACTGAAGCTTTCTTT. Translating it yields CAWSVPGSDTEAFF.

The chain carries TRBV9 and TRBJ2-5; 8 bases line up with TRBD1. The CDR3 contains 14 residues. V was clipped by 2 bases and J by 5 bases; unmatched bases: 5. Germline CDR1 reads SGDLS; CDR2 reads YYNGEE. CDR3 region: CASSVDRGGETQYF. The DNA for the CDR3 is TGTGCCAGCAGCGTCGACAGGGGTGGGGAGACCCAGTACTTC.

Notes on this clone: The same CDR3 also results from other DNA sequences found in this sample. The CDR3 nucleotides read TGTGCCAGTAGTATAGGGACAGGGGGCACCGGGGAGCTGTTTTTT. This codes for CASSIGTGGTGELFF. This sequence joins TRBV19 and TRBJ2-2, with TRBD1 identical over 10 bases. CDR1 is LNHDA and CDR2 is SQIVND in the germline V gene (reference sequence). The CDR3 loop spans 15 amino acids. Trimming cost V 1 base and J 4 bases; bases outside gene matches: 0.

The V call is TRBV14, the J call TRBJ2-7; a possible D gene is TRBD2 (5 bases). The CDR3 length is 15 residues. Germline assignment: CDR1 SGHDN and CDR2 FVKESK. V was pared by 3 bases and J by 6 bases, with 18 bases between. The CDR3 bases are TGTGCCAGCAGCCACCATTCCTTGGACTGGGGCGAGCAGTACTTC. Amino acids: CASSHHSLDWGEQYF. Full variable domain (rest looked up from reference TRBV14 and TRBJ2-7): EAGVTQFPSHSVIEKGQTVTLRCDPISGHDNLYWYRRVMGKEIKFLLHFVKESKQDESGMPNNRFLAERTGGTYSTLKVQPAELEDSGVYFCASSHHSLDWGEQYFGPGTRLTVT.